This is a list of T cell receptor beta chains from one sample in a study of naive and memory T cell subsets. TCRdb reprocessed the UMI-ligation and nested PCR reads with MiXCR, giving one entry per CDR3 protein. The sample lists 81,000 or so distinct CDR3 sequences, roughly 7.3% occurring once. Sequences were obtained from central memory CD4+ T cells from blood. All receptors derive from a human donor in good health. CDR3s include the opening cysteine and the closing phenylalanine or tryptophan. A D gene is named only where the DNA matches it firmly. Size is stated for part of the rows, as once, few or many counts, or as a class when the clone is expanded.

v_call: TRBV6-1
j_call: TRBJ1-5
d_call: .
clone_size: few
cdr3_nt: TGTGCCAGCATGGGGGTATATAGCAATCAGCCCCAGCATTTT
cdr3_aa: CASMGVYSNQPQHF

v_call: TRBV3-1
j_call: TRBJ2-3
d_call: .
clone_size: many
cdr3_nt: TGTGCCAGCAGTCCAACACGGGGCACAGATACGCAGTATTTT
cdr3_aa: CASSPTRGTDTQYF

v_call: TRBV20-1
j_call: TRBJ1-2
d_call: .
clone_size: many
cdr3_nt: TGCAGTGCTAGGGGGGGTGAGGGGGAGAGAGGCTACACCTTC
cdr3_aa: CSARGGEGERGYTF

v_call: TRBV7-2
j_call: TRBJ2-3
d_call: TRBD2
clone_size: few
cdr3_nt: TGTGCCAGCAGCTTAATGCCGGGGGGGGATACGCAGTATTTT
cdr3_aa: CASSLMPGGDTQYF

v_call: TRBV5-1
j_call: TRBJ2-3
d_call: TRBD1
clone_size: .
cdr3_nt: TGCGCCAGCAGCTTGGAGGGGGCCACAGATACGCAGTATTTT
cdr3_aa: CASSLEGATDTQYF

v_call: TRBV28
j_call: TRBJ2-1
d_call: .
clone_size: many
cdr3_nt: TGTGCCAGTCCCAGGGGAGTGGGCAATGAGCAGTTCTTC
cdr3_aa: CASPRGVGNEQFF

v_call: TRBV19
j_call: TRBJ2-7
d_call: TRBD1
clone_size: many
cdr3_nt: TGTGCCAGCCGGGACAGGCTAACCTACGAGCAGTACTTC
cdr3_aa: CASRDRLTYEQYF

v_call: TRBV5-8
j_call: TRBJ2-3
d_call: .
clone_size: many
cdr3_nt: TGTGCCAGGCAGGAGGGGACAGATACGCAGTATTTT
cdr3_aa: CARQEGTDTQYF

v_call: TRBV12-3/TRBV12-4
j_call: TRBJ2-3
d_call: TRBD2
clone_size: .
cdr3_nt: TGTGCCAGCAGTTTAAGGGGAGCGGGGGCAGATACGCAGTATTTT
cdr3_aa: CASSLRGAGADTQYF

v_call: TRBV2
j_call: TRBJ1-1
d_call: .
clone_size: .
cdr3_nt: TGTGCCAGCAGGGAGCGACATCGGGGATCGACTGAAGCTTTCTTT
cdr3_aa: CASRERHRGSTEAFF

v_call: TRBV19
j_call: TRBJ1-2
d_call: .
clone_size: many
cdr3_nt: TGTGCCAGTAGTATCATCGACCGACACCGCTCTAACTATGGCTACACCTTC
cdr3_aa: CASSIIDRHRSNYGYTF

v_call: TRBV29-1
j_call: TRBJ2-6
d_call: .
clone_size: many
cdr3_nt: TGCAGCGCCCGGGGCGCTGGGGCCAACGTCCTGACTTTC
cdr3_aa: CSARGAGANVLTF

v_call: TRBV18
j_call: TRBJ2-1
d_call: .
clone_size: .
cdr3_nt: TGTGCCAGCTCACCACTTCTCAGCCAGGACAATGAGCAGTTCTTC
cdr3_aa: CASSPLLSQDNEQFF

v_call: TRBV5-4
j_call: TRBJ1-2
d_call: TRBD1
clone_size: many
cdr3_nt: TGTGCCAGCAGCCCTTGGGGGACAGGGACCAACTATGGCTACACCTTC
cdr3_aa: CASSPWGTGTNYGYTF

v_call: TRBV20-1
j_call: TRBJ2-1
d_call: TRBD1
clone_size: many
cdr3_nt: TGCAGTGCGAGACAGGGGGCGACCTACAATGAGCAGTTCTTC
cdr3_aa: CSARQGATYNEQFF

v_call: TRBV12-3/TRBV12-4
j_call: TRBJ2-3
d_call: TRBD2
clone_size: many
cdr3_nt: TGTGCCAGCAGTGGGACCGGACTAGCGGATACGCAGTATTTT
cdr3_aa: CASSGTGLADTQYF

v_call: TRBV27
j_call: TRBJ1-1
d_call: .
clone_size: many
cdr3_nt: TGTGCCAGCGGGATACTAACTGAAGCTTTCTTT
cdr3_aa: CASGILTEAFF

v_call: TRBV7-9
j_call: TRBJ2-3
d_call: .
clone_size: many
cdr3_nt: TGTGCCACCCAGAAAGGCGGGGCTAGCACAGATACGCAGTATTTT
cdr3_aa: CATQKGGASTDTQYF

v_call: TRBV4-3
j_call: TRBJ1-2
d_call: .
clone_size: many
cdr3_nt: TGCGCCAGCAGCCAGGGGGGCGGGTTCTATGGCTACACCTTC
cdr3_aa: CASSQGGGFYGYTF

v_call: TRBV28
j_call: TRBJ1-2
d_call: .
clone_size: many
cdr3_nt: TGTGCCAGCACAAAAAAGGCGGACTATGGCTACACCTTC
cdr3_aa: CASTKKADYGYTF

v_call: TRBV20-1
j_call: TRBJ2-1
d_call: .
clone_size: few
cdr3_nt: TGCAGTGCTAGAGGCCTAGCGCATTACAATGAGCAGTTCTTC
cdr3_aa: CSARGLAHYNEQFF

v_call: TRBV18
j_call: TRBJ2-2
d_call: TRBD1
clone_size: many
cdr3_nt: TGTGCCAGCTCACCACGCGCAGGGGGCGCGTTTACGAACACCGGGGAGCTGTTTTTT
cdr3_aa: CASSPRAGGAFTNTGELFF

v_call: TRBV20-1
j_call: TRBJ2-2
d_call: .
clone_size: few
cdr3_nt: TGCAGTGCTAGTAAGACCCGGGCTGGCGGGGAGCTGTTTTTT
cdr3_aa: CSASKTRAGGELFF